This T cell receptor (beta chain) was sequenced for a study of radiation and T cells in renal cell carcinoma. This sample's time point: baseline pretreatment blood. As for treatment: 15 Gy SBRT to primary tumor, nephrectomy 4 weeks later. This renal cell carcinoma was of the clear cell type. In germline, CDR1 is SGHAT, CDR2 FQNNGV. Between the trimmed V and J ends, which lost 3 bases and 3 bases, there was a span of 12 bases. This CDR3 has 14 residues. The repertoire was sequenced with immunoSEQ multiplex PCR; TCRdb's copy has only in-frame clones and lacks some. The sample records tens of thousands of clones, roughly four fifths being singletons.

The sequence derives from a man aged 55-75 years with renal cell carcinoma. The genes are TRBV11-2 and TRBJ2-7; TRBD2 might be the D (6 bases). Sequenced material: blood, taken from a patient whose treatment included radiotherapy and nephrectomy. The CDR3, as DNA: TGTGCCAGCAGCTTTGGAGGGAGCCTCTACGAGCAGTACTTC. Translated, it gives CASSFGGSLYEQYF.